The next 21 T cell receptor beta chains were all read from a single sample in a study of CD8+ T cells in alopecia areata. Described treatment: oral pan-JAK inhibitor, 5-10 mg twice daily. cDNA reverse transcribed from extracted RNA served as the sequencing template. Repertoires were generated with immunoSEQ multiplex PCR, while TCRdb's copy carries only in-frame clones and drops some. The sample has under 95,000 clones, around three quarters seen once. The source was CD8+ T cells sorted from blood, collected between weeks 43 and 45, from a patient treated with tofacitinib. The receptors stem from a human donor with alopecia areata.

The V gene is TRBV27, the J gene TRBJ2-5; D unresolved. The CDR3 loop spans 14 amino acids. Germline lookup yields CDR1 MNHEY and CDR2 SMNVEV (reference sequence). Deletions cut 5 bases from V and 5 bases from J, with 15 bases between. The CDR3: CASSPDPPRETQYF. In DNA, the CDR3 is TGTGCCAGCAGTCCGGATCCACCGAGGGAGACCCAGTACTTC.

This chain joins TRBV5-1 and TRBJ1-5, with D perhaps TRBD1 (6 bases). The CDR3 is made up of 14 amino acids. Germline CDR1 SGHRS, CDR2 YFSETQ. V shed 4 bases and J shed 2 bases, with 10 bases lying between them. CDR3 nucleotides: TGCGCCAGCAGCCCGGAGGGGGGCAATCAGCCCCAGCATTTT. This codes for CASSPEGGNQPQHF.

The CDR3, as DNA: TGTGCCAGCTCACCTACAACCGACAGGGCCCCTGAAGCTTTCTTT. Its translation is CASSPTTDRAPEAFF. V usage is TRBV18 and J usage is TRBJ1-1; 7 positions match TRBD1. Germline loops: CDR1 KGHSH, CDR2 LQKENI. The CDR3 runs to 15 residues. The V segment lost 3 bases and the J segment 6 bases; nucleotides outside the gene matches: 10.

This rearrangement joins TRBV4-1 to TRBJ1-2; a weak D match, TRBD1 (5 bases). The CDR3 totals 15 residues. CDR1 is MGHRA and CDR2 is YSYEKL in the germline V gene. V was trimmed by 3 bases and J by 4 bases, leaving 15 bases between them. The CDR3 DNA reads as TGCGCCAGCAGCCAGGACCCCGGGACCACCTATGGCTACACCTTC. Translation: CASSQDPGTTYGYTF.

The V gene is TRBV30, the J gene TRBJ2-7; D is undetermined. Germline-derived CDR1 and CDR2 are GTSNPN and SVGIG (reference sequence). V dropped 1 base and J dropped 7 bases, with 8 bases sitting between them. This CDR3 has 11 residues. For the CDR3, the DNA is TGTGCCTGGAGTGGAACTCGTGAGCAGTACTTC. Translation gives CAWSGTREQYF.

This CDR3 is CASSHGVYGYTF. The CDR3 region has the DNA TGTGCCAGCAGTCATGGGGTCTATGGCTACACCTTC. The J gene is TRBJ1-2, the V gene TRBV25-1; D is unresolved. Germline V gene lookup returns CDR1 MGHDK and CDR2 SYGVNS. This CDR3 contains 12 residues. Trimming shortened V by 5 bases and J by 4 bases, and 8 bases separated the two germline ends.

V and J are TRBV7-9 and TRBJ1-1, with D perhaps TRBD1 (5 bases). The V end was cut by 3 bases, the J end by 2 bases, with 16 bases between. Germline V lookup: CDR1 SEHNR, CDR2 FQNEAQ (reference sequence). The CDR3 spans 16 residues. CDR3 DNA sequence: TGTGCCAGCAGCTTGGGGGAGGGCCGATCTAACACTGAAGCTTTCTTT. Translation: CASSLGEGRSNTEAFF.

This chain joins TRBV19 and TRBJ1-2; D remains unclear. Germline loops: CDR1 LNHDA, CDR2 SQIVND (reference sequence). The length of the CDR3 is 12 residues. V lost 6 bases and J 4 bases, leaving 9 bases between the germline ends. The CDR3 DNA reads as TGTGCCAGTAGCTCGGATACCTATGGCTACACCTTC. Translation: CASSSDTYGYTF.

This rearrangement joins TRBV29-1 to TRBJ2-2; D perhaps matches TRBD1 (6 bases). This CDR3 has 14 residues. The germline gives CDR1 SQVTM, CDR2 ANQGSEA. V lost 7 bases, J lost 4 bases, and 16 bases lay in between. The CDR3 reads CSARGRQVTGELFF. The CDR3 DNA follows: TGCAGCGCCCGGGGCAGACAGGTCACCGGGGAGCTGTTTTTT.

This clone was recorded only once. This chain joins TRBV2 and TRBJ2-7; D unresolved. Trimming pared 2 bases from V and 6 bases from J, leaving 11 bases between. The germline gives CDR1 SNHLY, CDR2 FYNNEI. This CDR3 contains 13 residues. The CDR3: CASSEQSHGEQYF. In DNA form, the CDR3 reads TGTGCCAGCAGTGAACAGTCCCATGGCGAGCAGTACTTC.

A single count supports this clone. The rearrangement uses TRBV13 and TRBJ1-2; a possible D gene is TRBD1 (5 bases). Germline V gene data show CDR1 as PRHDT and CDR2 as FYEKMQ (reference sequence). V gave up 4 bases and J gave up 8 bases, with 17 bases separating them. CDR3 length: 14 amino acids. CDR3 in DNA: TGTGCCAGCAGCTCGACTCAGGGATCTGGGGGCTACACCTTC. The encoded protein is CASSSTQGSGGYTF.

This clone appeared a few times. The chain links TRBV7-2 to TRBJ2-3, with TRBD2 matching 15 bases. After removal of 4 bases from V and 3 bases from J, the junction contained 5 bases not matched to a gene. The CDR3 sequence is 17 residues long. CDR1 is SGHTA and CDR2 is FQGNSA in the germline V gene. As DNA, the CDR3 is TGTGCCAGCAGCTCCGGACTAGCGGGGGGGATAACAGATACGCAGTATTTT. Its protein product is CASSSGLAGGITDTQYF.

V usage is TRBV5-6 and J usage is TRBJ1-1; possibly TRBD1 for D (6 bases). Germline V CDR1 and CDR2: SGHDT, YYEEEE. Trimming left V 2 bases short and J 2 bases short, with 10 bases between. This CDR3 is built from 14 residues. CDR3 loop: CASSFSGDNTEAFF. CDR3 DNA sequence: TGTGCCAGCAGCTTCTCAGGGGATAACACTGAAGCTTTCTTT.

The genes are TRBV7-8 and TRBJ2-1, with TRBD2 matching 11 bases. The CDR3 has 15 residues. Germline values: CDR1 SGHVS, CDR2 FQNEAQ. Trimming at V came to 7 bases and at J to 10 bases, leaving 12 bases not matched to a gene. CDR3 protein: CASNQQASGGPEQFF. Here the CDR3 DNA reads TGTGCCAGCAACCAGCAGGCTAGCGGGGGGCCGGAGCAGTTCTTC.

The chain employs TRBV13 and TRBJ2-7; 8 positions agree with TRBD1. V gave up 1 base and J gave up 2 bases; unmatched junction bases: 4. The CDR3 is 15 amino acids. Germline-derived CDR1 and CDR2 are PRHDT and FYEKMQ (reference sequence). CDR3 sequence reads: CASSLAGGKTYEQYF. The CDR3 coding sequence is TGTGCCAGCAGCTTAGCAGGGGGCAAAACCTACGAGCAGTACTTC.

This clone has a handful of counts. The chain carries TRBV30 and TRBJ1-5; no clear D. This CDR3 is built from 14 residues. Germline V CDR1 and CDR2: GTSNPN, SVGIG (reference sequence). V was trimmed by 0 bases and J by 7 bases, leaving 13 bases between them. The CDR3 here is CAWSVTGLGQPQHF. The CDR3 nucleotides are TGTGCCTGGAGTGTAACGGGTTTAGGCCAGCCCCAGCATTTT.

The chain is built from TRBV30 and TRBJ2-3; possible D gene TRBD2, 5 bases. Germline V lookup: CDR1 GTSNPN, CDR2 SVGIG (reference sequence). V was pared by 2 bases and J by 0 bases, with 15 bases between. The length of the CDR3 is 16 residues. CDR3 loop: CAWSSGRDPSTDTQYF. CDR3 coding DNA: TGTGCCTGGAGTTCGGGAAGAGACCCTAGCACAGATACGCAGTATTTT.

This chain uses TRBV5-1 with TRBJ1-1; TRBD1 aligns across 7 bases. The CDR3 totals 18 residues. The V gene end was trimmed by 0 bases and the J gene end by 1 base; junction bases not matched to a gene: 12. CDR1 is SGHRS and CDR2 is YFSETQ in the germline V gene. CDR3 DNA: TGCGCCAGCAGCTTGGGGGAGCCCCTACAGGGGAAGAACACTGAAGCTTTCTTT. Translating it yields CASSLGEPLQGKNTEAFF.

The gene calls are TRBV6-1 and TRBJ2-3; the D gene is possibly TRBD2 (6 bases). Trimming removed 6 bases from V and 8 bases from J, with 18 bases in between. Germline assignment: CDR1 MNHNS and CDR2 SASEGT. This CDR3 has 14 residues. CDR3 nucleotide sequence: TGTGCCAGCAGCGGAAGAGGACTACTTGCTACGCAGTATTTT. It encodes CASSGRGLLATQYF.

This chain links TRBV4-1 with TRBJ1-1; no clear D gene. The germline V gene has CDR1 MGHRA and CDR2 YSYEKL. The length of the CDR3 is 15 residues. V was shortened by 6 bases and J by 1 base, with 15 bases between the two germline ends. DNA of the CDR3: TGCGCCAGCAGGCCTCAGAAGACCCAGAACACTGAAGCTTTCTTT. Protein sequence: CASRPQKTQNTEAFF.

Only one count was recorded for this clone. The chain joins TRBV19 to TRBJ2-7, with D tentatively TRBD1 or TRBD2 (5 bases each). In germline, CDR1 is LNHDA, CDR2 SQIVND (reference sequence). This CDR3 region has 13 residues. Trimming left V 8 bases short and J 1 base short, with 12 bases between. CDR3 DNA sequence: TGTGCCAGTGGTTGGGGGAATTCCTACGAGCAGTACTTC. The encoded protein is CASGWGNSYEQYF.